This entry lists 17 T cell receptor beta chains sequenced from one sample in a study of blood T cells in healthy people across ages. The second PCR ran roughly 6 to 12 cycles with a sample-barcoded 5' primer and J-beta primers. Using its own MiXCR run on the 5' RACE reads, TCRdb lists one record per CDR3 protein. This table has roughly 900,000 distinct CDR3 sequences, around 46% appearing once. Sequenced material: blood. These receptors were taken from a man aged 25 to 40 in good health.

This clonotype has just a few counts. The genes are TRBV7-2 and TRBJ2-3; maybe TRBD2 (6 bases). Between the trimmed V and J ends, which lost 8 bases and 0 bases, there was a span of 15 bases. This CDR3 has 15 residues. The germline V gene has CDR1 SGHTA and CDR2 FQGNSA. The CDR3 DNA reads as TGTGCCAGCCAGGCCGGGGGAGTGAGCACAGATACGCAGTATTTT. Its translation: CASQAGGVSTDTQYF.

About this clonotype itself: This could be a read error, since a much larger clone is one nucleotide away. This sequence joins TRBV7-2 and TRBJ2-1; 9 bases map to TRBD2. The J call may not be correct, given that the DNA end is closer to TRBJ2-7. This CDR3 is 16 amino acids long. The germline V gene encodes CDR1 SGHTA and CDR2 FQGNSA. The CDR3 nucleotides are TGTGCCAGCAGCTTAGGCGGGGGGGCGTCCTACAATGAGCAGTACTTC. This sequence encodes CASSLGGGASYNEQYF.

A few counts support this clonotype. CDR3 residues: CASSLAYLAGGHVQETQYF. The CDR3 region has the DNA TGTGCCAGCAGCTTAGCGTATCTAGCGGGGGGCCACGTTCAAGAGACCCAGTACTTC. This chain connects TRBV7-2 to TRBJ2-5; 11 bases align to TRBD2. This CDR3 is built from 19 residues. The junction had 11 bases not matched to a gene; V was cut back by 0 bases and J by 2 bases. Germline V CDR1 and CDR2: SGHTA, FQGNSA.

This clonotype was recorded a few times. The chain carries TRBV6-5 and TRBJ2-5; 8 nucleotides agree with TRBD1. Germline V gene lookup returns CDR1 MNHEY and CDR2 SVGAGI. Trimming removed 0 bases from V and 3 bases from J; junction bases left unmatched: 3. The length of the CDR3 is 15 residues. The CDR3 here is CASSYSDREEETQYF. CDR3 nucleotide sequence: TGTGCCAGCAGTTACTCGGACAGGGAAGAAGAGACCCAGTACTTC.

This chain joins TRBV2 and TRBJ2-2; D is undetermined. The germline V gene encodes CDR1 SNHLY and CDR2 FYNNEI. Deletions cut 6 bases from V and 0 bases from J, with 11 bases between. This CDR3 spans 15 amino acids. The CDR3 DNA sequence: TGTGCCAGCAGGCCTACAGTGGCGAACACCGGGGAGCTGTTTTTT. It specifies CASRPTVANTGELFF. The full variable domain, rest sourced from reference TRBV2 and TRBJ2-2, is EPEVTQTPSHQVTQMGQEVILRCVPISNHLYFYWYRQILGQKVEFLVSFYNNEISEKSEIFDDQFSVERPDGSNFTLKIRSTKLEDSAMYFCASRPTVANTGELFFGEGSRLTVL.

This chain links TRBV20-1 with TRBJ2-1; D might be TRBD2 (6 bases). The J call is in doubt because the DNA end fits TRBJ2-7 better. The CDR3 extends over 15 amino acids. Germline V CDR1 and CDR2: DFQATT, SNEGSKA (reference sequence). CDR3 coding DNA: TGCAGTGCTGGTATAGCGGTTAGCTCCTACAATGAGCAGTACTTC. Encoded protein: CSAGIAVSSYNEQYF.

This clonotype was picked up a small number of times. The chain employs TRBV5-4 and TRBJ2-3; 7 nucleotides align to TRBD2. CDR3 length: 16 residues. From germline, CDR1 is SGHNT and CDR2 YYREEE (reference sequence). Losses at the gene ends were 0 bases for V and 4 bases for J; bases not matched to a gene: 8. The CDR3 sequence: CASSLAGRGRPDTQYF. CDR3 nucleotide sequence: TGTGCCAGCAGCTTGGCCGGGCGGGGGAGACCAGATACGCAGTATTTT.

The chain couples TRBV3-1 to TRBJ2-3; D not certain. The CDR3 spans 17 residues. V was pared by 0 bases and J by 0 bases, with 13 bases between. CDR1 and CDR2 (germline): LGHDT, YNNKEL (reference sequence). In DNA form, the CDR3 reads TGTGCCAGCAGCCAAGATGATCGGGTACCTAGCACAGATACGCAGTATTTT. Amino acids: CASSQDDRVPSTDTQYF.

This clonotype is a singleton in its sample. The rearrangement links TRBV4-1 to TRBJ2-5; D possibly corresponds to TRBD1 (5 bases). Trimming cost V 1 base and J 1 base, with 16 bases left between them. In germline, CDR1 is MGHRA, CDR2 YSYEKL. This CDR3 has 17 amino acids. The CDR3 sequence is CASSQVLGTGPQETQYF. CDR3 nucleotides: TGCGCCAGCAGCCAAGTACTCGGAACAGGCCCCCAAGAGACCCAGTACTTC.

The chain employs TRBV7-2 and TRBJ2-3; tentative D call: TRBD1 (7 bases). The V gene's germline CDR1 is SGHTA and CDR2 FQGNSA. Trimming pared 5 bases from V and 2 bases from J, leaving 14 bases between. The CDR3 covers 15 residues. The CDR3 spells CASSPGGTYTDTQYF. The CDR3 coding sequence is TGTGCCAGCAGCCCAGGGGGGACCTACACAGATACGCAGTATTTT.

The J gene is TRBJ2-1, the V gene TRBV5-1, with 10 bases identical to TRBD1. CDR1 and CDR2 (germline): SGHRS, YFSETQ. V trimming: 7 bases; J trimming: 2 bases; junction bases outside the gene matches: 6. The CDR3 loop spans 15 amino acids. CDR3 nucleotides: TGCGCCAGCCCAGGGACAGGGGTCACCTACAATGAGCAGTTCTTC. Protein product: CASPGTGVTYNEQFF. Supplemented by reference TRBV5-1 and TRBJ2-1, the full variable domain reads KAGVTQTPRYLIKTRGQQVTLSCSPISGHRSVSWYQQTPGQGLQFLFEYFSETQRNKGNFPGRFSGRQFSNSRSEMNVSTLELGDSALYLCASPGTGVTYNEQFFGPGTRLTVL.

The V call is TRBV12-3 or TRBV12-4, the J call TRBJ2-1; a weak D match, TRBD2 (6 bases). This CDR3 is 18 amino acids long. Deletions cut 6 bases from V and 0 bases from J, with 21 bases between. CDR3 in DNA: TGTGCCAGCAGCCGTCCGGGGGTAACAGACAGCTCCTACAATGAGCAGTTCTTC. Translation gives CASSRPGVTDSSYNEQFF.

The chain is built from TRBV7-2 and TRBJ2-4, with a possible D match to TRBD2 (5 bases). V lost 6 bases and J lost 7, with 16 bases in between. From germline, CDR1 is SGHTA and CDR2 FQGNSA. The CDR3 is 14 amino acids. In nucleotides, the CDR3 is TGTGCCAGCAGTCCCGGAGGCAGCGCGAACATTCAGTACTTC. Residues: CASSPGGSANIQYF.

This clonotype was observed a few times. The rearrangement links TRBV20-1 to TRBJ1-2; D is unresolved. This CDR3 has 13 residues. The ends were cut back, 4 bases at V and 6 bases at J, with 15 bases in the middle. Per the germline V gene, CDR1 is DFQATT and CDR2 is SNEGSKA (reference sequence). The CDR3 bases are TGCAGTGCTAAATTGGCCGGCCTGGATGGCTACACCTTC. This gives the protein CSAKLAGLDGYTF.

This clonotype was seen a few times. J is TRBJ2-1 and V is TRBV29-1; D not resolved. The CDR3 covers 15 residues. V was trimmed by 1 base and J by 2 bases, leaving 12 bases between them. Germline V gives CDR1 SQVTM, CDR2 ANQGSEA. The CDR3 protein is CSVEGEYQTYNEQFF. In DNA, the CDR3 is TGCAGCGTTGAAGGAGAGTATCAGACCTACAATGAGCAGTTCTTC.

The chain carries TRBV21-1 and TRBJ2-7. TRBV21-1 is termed a pseudogene. There are 12 residues in the CDR3. The chain's CDR3 is CASSKITYEQYF. The CDR3 DNA is TGTGCCAGCAGCAAAATCACCTACGAGCAGTACTTC.

This clonotype has a handful of counts. The chain has TRBV27 and TRBJ2-7; D unclear. V lost 7 bases to trimming and J lost 0 bases, with 10 bases between them. From germline, CDR1 is MNHEY and CDR2 SMNVEV (reference sequence). The CDR3 is 13 amino acids. The CDR3 reads CASTPWGSYEQYF. In DNA, the CDR3 is TGTGCCAGCACCCCGTGGGGCTCCTACGAGCAGTACTTC.